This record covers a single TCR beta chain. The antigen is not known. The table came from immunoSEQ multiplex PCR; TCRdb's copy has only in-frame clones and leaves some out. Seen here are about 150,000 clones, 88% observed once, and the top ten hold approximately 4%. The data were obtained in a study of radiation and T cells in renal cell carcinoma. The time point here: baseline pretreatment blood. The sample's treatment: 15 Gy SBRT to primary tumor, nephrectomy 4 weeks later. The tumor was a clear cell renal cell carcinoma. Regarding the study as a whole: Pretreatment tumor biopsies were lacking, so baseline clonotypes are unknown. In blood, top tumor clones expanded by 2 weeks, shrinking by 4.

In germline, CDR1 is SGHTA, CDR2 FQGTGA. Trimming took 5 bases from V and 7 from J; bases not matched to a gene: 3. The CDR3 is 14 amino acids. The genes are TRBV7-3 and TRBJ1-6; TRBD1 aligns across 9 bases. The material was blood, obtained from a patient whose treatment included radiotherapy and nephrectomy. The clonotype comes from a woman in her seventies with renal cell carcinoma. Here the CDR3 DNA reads TGTGCCAGCAGCCCCGGACAGGGGAATTCACCCCTCCACTTT. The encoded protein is CASSPGQGNSPLHF.